This T cell receptor (beta chain) was recorded in a study of human T cells and chemical hapten exposure. In the study overall: TCR yield per sample varied, mainly due to pooled library volumes.

Time point specified: patch test 1, 2 weeks after DPC sensitization. Treatment noted: therapeutic diphenylcyclopropenone sensitization with weekly scalp DPC. Alopecia patients, 18 to 70 years old and DPC-suitable, served as donors. CDR1 and CDR2 from the germline V gene are SGHDT and YYEEEE. Trimming shortened V by 3 bases and J by 8 bases, and 17 bases separated the two germline ends. The CDR3 spans 14 residues. Library construction involved attaching unique molecular identifiers to individual cDNA molecules, which allowed quantitative, reproducible TCR counting. From the RACE reads, TCRdb called clonotypes with MiXCR, one entry per CDR3 protein. Among 90,000 to 120,000 distinct CDR3 sequences listed, roughly 9.6% were seen once. This clonotype was observed a few times.

The receptor was derived from a woman in her thirties or forties with alopecia areata. Some clones in this sample may be carry-over from other donors' samples. V is TRBV5-6 and J is TRBJ1-2, with D unresolved. The specimen was whole blood, collected in connection with sensitization to the hapten diphenylcyclopropenone (DPC). Here the CDR3 reads CASSSRAKKEGYTF. The CDR3 coding sequence is TGTGCCAGCAGCTCCCGGGCCAAGAAGGAGGGCTACACCTTC.